The 10 T cell receptor beta chains below all came from one sample that was sequenced in a study of cytomegalovirus exposure and HLA in healthy donors. The PCR was carried out with 60 Vbeta primers and 13 Jbeta primers. Libraries were prepared by immunoSEQ multiplex PCR; TCRdb keeps only in-frame clonotypes and omits some of them. The sample has 110,000 to 150,000 clones, 60% to 80% seen once. Material: PBMCs. The receptors shown here come from a female donor in good health and CMV-seronegative.

A single count supports this clone. The genes are TRBV11-3 and TRBJ1-3; possible D gene TRBD1, 5 bases. This CDR3 is built from 15 residues. V was clipped by 5 bases and J by 1 base, with 12 bases between them. The germline V gene has CDR1 SGHNT and CDR2 YENEEA. CDR3 in DNA: TGTGCCAGCAGCCCTACAGGCGGATCTGGAAACACCATATATTTT. Its protein product is CASSPTGGSGNTIYF.

This rearrangement joins TRBV28 to TRBJ1-2, with D perhaps TRBD1 (6 bases). Germline V gene sequence: CDR1 MDHEN, CDR2 SYDVKM. Trimming left V 5 bases short and J 4 bases short, with 11 bases between. The CDR3 has 13 residues. The DNA for the CDR3 is TGTGCCAGCAGTCCTGACAGGTTCTATGGCTACACCTTC. This gives the protein CASSPDRFYGYTF.

The chain joins TRBV15 to TRBJ1-2; D remains unclear. From germline, CDR1 is LNHNV and CDR2 YYDKDF (reference sequence). The V end lost 3 bases, the J end lost 8 bases, and 10 bases lay between the germline ends. The CDR3 has 12 residues. CDR3 nucleotides: TGTGCCACCAGCAGGGGTGGAGGGGGCTACACCTTC. This sequence encodes CATSRGGGGYTF.

The chain has TRBV29-1 and TRBJ2-7; 7 bases are a match to TRBD2. This CDR3 is built from 13 residues. CDR1 SQVTM and CDR2 ANQGSEA come from the germline V gene. The trim removed 0 bases at V and 3 bases at J, leaving 2 bases unmatched. CDR3 sequence (DNA): TGCAGCGTTGAAGATCCGGGGGGCTACGAGCAGTACTTC. Amino acids: CSVEDPGGYEQYF.

V gene TRBV6-1 combines with J gene TRBJ1-1, with D unclear. From germline, CDR1 is MNHNS and CDR2 SASEGT. This CDR3 contains 13 residues. Trimming left V 6 bases short and J 1 base short, with 9 bases between. CDR3 residues: CASRAGWNTEAFF. Written as DNA, the CDR3 is TGTGCCAGCAGGGCGGGCTGGAACACTGAAGCTTTCTTT.

The rearrangement links TRBV5-1 to TRBJ2-1, with 7 bases fitting TRBD2. Trimming removed 0 bases from V and 3 bases from J; junction bases left unmatched: 6. The CDR3 loop spans 16 amino acids. Germline values: CDR1 SGHRS, CDR2 YFSETQ. CDR3: CASSLADGGVYNEQFF. The CDR3 DNA follows: TGCGCCAGCAGCTTGGCCGATGGGGGGGTCTACAATGAGCAGTTCTTC.

The DNA for the CDR3 is TGTGCCAGCAGCGTAGTCGGCGGAACAGATACGCAGTATTTT. Residues: CASSVVGGTDTQYF. J is TRBJ2-3 and V is TRBV9; D call uncertain. The V gene lost 0 bases and the J gene lost 3 bases, with 8 bases spanning the gap. Germline assignment: CDR1 SGDLS and CDR2 YYNGEE. The CDR3 sequence is 14 residues long.

This chain joins TRBV2 and TRBJ2-7; a possible D gene is TRBD2 (5 bases). The CDR3 is made up of 15 amino acids. CDR1 and CDR2 from the germline V gene are SNHLY and FYNNEI. V lost 1 base, J lost 0 bases, and 10 bases lay in between. The CDR3 here is CASSEVSRDSYEQYF. CDR3 sequence (DNA): TGTGCCAGCAGTGAAGTTAGCCGGGACTCCTACGAGCAGTACTTC.

The chain is built from TRBV27 and TRBJ1-3, with D unresolved. The CDR3 runs to 13 residues. Trimming pared 5 bases from V and 7 bases from J, leaving 12 bases between. CDR1 and CDR2 (germline): MNHEY, SMNVEV (reference sequence). The CDR3 spells CASSTDLGNTIYF. DNA for the CDR3: TGTGCCAGCAGTACCGACTTGGGTAACACCATATATTTT.

This clone was recorded a few times. The chain is built from TRBV4-1 and TRBJ1-1; maybe TRBD1 (6 bases). The V and J ends lost 4 bases and 4 bases respectively, with 10 bases between them. Germline assignment: CDR1 MGHRA and CDR2 YSYEKL. This CDR3 contains 13 residues. The CDR3 DNA reads as TGCGCCAGCAGCCGGGGGCTGGGCACTGAAGCTTTCTTT. Translation gives CASSRGLGTEAFF.